This T cell receptor beta chain was captured in a study of T cells expressing NK-cell markers (dated by TCRdb to about 2020). The study in broad terms: Eight or nine donors provided sorted CD3+CD56+NKG2C+, CD3+CD56+NKG2C- and CD3+CD56-NKG2C+ T-cell subsets, whose TCR beta-chain repertoires were profiled. Seven of the eight sequenced donors were HCMV-seropositive and one was HCMV-seronegative. The eight sequenced donors were randomly selected healthy volunteers, three men and five women. The libraries were sequenced on Illumina HiSeq 2000/2500, MiSeq or NextSeq, producing 2 x 150 bp reads. Results the study describes overall, beyond this receptor: Whether the expanded NKG2C-expressing T cell clones were specific for HCMV antigens remained unclear. Those dominant clonotypes were again the most abundant among CD3+CD56-NKG2C+ cells in a handful of donors, at roughly 28.3-65%. In over 5 donors, the dominant CD3+CD56+NKG2C+ clonotypes were among the top 10 CD8+ clonotypes and accounted for about 1.0-7.0% of CD8+ T cells.

According to the germline V gene, CDR1 reads MDHEN and CDR2 reads SYDVKM. There are 16 amino acids in the CDR3, from cysteine to phenylalanine inclusive. No nucleotide data were recorded. Instrument on record: Illumina HiSeq 2000. TCR beta cDNA libraries were prepared using 5'RACE template switching, which introduced a universal primer site and unique molecular identifiers. cDNA synthesis was primed from the TCR beta constant segment, followed by two successive PCR amplification steps. As for the authors' bioinformatics: MIGEC was used to demultiplex reads and group reads by UMI, and MiTCR was used to assemble and quantify clonotypes. Only TCR cDNA sequences supported by at least two reads were kept to exclude erroneous sequences. The tcR package was used for downstream repertoire analysis, with clonotypes matched between fractions based on CDR3 nucleotide sequence plus V segment. VDJmatch was used to annotate antigen specificity against VDJdb, with one amino acid substitution in CDR3 permitted. Each CDR3 protein sequence appears as one entry after TCRdb reprocessed the reads, and no DNA is included. The V and J calls, along with clone size, are taken from TCRdb and not from the paper's own processing. The table for this sample records 130,000 to 150,000 distinct CDR3 sequences. 9% to 15% of the sample belongs to the ten largest clones.

A commercial ELISA kit detecting HCMV-specific IgG in serum was used to determine HCMV serostatus. Ficoll density gradient centrifugation was used to isolate peripheral blood mononuclear cells from blood. Comment on this clonotype: This receptor's antigen is unknown.

Source material: blood T cells: a sorted CD56 or NKG2C T cell subset, CD4+ or CD8+ T cells, or bulk PBMC T cells (not recorded which). The chain joins TRBV28 to TRBJ2-7; TCRdb's assignment of TRBD2 cannot be checked, as there is no DNA. This TCR derives from a man aged 18 to 35 in good health. Donor details come from another sample of the same person, matched by shared clones. The CDR3 has the sequence CASNTPGRGRVYEQYF.